This T cell receptor (beta chain) was observed in a study of blood T cell repertoires in COVID-19. The CDR3 runs to 12 residues. The V segment lost 3 bases and the J segment 6 bases; nucleotides outside the gene matches: 0. Germline-derived CDR1 and CDR2 are SNHLY and FYNNEI. Repertoires were generated with immunoSEQ multiplex PCR, while TCRdb's copy carries only in-frame clones and drops some. Of 120,000 to 150,000 clones listed, around 90% are singletons. The sequence came from a human donor with COVID-19, enrolled during active disease. The donor label of this sample is uncertain. V is TRBV2 and J is TRBJ2-3; 7 positions agree with TRBD1. Sequenced input: peripheral blood. The CDR3, as DNA: TGTGCCAGCAGTGAGACAGGGGATACGCAGTATTTT. This translates into CASSETGDTQYF.